The entry that follows covers one T cell receptor beta chain sequence. What it recognizes is unknown. The library was designed around alpha chains, so this beta chain is a stray read whose abundance carries little weight. Points from the study as a whole: Tumor memory CD4+ T cell TCR gene usage clustered with blood and lymph node memory CD4+ cells and lymph node naive CD4+ cells. Tumor Tregs overlapped most with tumor, then blood, naive CD4+ cells.

Semi-nested PCR with Nested Universal Primer A followed constant-region reverse priming of full-length variable regions. TCRdb called the 5' RACE reads again in MiXCR, with one record for every CDR3 protein. This table holds 150 to 250 distinct CDR3 sequences, roughly 92% found once. Germline CDR1 is KGHSH and CDR2 is LQKENI. This CDR3 spans 13 amino acids. V lost 6 bases, J lost 5 bases, and 13 bases lay in between. The source material was memory CD4+ T cells sorted from blood. Specified subset: memory CD4+ T cells, CD4+CD45RO+CD25-. This chain joins TRBV18 and TRBJ2-5; D is ambiguous. The clonotype comes from a female donor with breast cancer. The CDR3 sequence is CASSEAAAETQYF. The CDR3 nucleotides are TGTGCCAGCTCGGAAGCTGCGGCGGAGACCCAGTACTTC.